What follows is one TCR beta chain and its context. This specimen comes from a study of blood T cell repertoires in COVID-19. The wider study: The United States, Italy and Spain supplied acute and convalescent COVID-19 samples. T cells, B-cell-depleted T cells, or PBMCs supplied cDNA or gDNA.

Per the study methods: It was from reference gene primer amplification that nucleated cell counts were estimated. The protocol was immunoSEQ multiplex PCR, while the TCRdb copy is restricted to in-frame clones and leaves out a portion. D and trimming come from the DNA, and the V and J calls and clone size come from that table. The data show some 95,000 clones, roughly nine tenths seen once. Germline CDR1 LNHDA, CDR2 SQIVND (reference sequence). V was trimmed by 7 bases and J by 4 bases, leaving 21 bases between them. This CDR3 comprises 16 residues. Sequencing was performed on peripheral blood. The chain employs TRBV19 and TRBJ2-3; possible D gene TRBD2, 7 bases. This sequence was found in a human donor with active COVID-19. The donor label of this sample is uncertain. CDR3 residues: CASTTLGRGGPDTQYF. The CDR3 DNA is TGTGCCAGTACCACCCTGGGCCGCGGGGGCCCAGATACGCAGTATTTT.